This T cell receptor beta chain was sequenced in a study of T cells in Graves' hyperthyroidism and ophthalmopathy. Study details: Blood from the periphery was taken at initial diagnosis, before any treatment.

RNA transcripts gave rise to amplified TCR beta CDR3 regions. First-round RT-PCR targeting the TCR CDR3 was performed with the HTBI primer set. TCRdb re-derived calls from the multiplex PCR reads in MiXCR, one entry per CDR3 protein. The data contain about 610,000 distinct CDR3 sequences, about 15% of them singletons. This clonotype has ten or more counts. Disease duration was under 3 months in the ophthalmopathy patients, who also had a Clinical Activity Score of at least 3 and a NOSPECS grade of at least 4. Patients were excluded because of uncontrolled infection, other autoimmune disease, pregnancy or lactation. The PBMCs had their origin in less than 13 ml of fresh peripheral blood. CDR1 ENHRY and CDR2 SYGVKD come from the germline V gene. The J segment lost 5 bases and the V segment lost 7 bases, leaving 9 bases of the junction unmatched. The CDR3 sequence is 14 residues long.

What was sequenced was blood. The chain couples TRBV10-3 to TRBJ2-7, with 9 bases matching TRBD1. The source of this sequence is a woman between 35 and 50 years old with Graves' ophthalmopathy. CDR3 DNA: TGTGCCATCACACCGGGACAGGGTAACAACGAGCAGTACTTC. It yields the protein CAITPGQGNNEQYF.